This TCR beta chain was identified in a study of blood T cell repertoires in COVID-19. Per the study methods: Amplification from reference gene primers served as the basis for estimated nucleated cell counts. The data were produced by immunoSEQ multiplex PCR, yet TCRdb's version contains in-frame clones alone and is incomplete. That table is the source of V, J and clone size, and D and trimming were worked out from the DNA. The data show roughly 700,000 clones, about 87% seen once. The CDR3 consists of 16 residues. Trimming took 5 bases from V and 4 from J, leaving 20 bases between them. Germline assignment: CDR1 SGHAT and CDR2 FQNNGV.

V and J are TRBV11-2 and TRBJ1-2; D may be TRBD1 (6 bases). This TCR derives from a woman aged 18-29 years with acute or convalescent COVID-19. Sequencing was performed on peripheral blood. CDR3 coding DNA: TGTGCCAGCAGCATGCTACAGGGACCCCTAGGCTATGGCTACACCTTC. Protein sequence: CASSMLQGPLGYGYTF.